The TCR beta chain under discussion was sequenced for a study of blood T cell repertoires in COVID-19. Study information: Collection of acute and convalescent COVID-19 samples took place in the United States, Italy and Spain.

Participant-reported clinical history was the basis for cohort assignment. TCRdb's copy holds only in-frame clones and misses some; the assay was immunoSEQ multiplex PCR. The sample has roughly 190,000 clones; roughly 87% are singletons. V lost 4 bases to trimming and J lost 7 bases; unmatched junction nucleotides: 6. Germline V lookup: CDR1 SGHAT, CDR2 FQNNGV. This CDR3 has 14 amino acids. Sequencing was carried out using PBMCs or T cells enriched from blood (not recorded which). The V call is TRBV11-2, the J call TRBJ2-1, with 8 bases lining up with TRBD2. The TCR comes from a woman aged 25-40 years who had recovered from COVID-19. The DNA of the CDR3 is TGTGCCAGCAGCTCAGGGCCGGGGGGGAATGAGCAGTTCTTC. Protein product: CASSSGPGGNEQFF. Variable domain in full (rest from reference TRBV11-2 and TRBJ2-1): EAGVAQSPRYKIIEKRQSVAFWCNPISGHATLYWYQQILGQGPKLLIQFQNNGVVDDSQLPKDRFSAERLKGVDSTLKIQPAKLEDSAVYLCASSSGPGGNEQFFGPGTRLTVL.